A single sample is the source of the 10 T cell receptor beta chains below, sequenced in a study of T-cell reconstitution after alpha-beta-depleted transplantation in children (dated by TCRdb to about 2016). Library creation used PCR. Sequencing took place on an Illumina HiSeq 2500. To normalize quantification of the TCRbeta repertoire, the TCR libraries were built with molecular barcoding that relied on unique molecular identifiers. TCRdb handled the public reads itself, with Q25 trimming in fastp and clone calling in MiXCR, and kept productive beta chains. Identical CDR3 protein sequences are pooled into one entry, listed with their most common genes and DNA. The sample table holds 360,000 or so distinct CDR3 sequences, of which roughly 20% were seen once. The top ten clonotypes cover less than 4.5% of the sample. This material consisted of PBMCs from the stem cell graft donor, taken from the stem cell graft. These receptors were collected from a human donor who donated a stem cell graft to a child with acute myeloid leukemia.

The table lists this clonotype with many counts. The chain is built from TRBV6-5 and TRBJ2-6; TRBD2 matches at 7 bases. Trimming at V came to 10 bases and at J to 1 base, leaving 7 bases not matched to a gene. CDR3 length equals 15 residues. Germline CDR1 is MNHEY and CDR2 is SVGAGI. CDR3 sequence (DNA): TGTGCCACAAGCGGGATAGGGTCTGGGGCCAACGTCCTGACTTTC. Translated: CATSGIGSGANVLTF.

The rearrangement uses TRBV10-3 and TRBJ2-1, with TRBD2 matching 10 bases. Germline V gene data show CDR1 as ENHRY and CDR2 as SYGVKD. The V and J ends lost 4 bases and 4 bases, in that order; junction bases with no gene match: 13. The CDR3 length is 18 residues. The CDR3 DNA follows: TGTGCCATCAGTGCCTCAGAACAGCGGGAGGGCCTGTACAATGAGCAGTTCTTC. This gives the protein CAISASEQREGLYNEQFF.

On this clonotype itself: Without the conserved terminal phenylalanine or tryptophan, this CDR3 likely stems from a read error. The chain joins TRBV20-1 to TRBJ2-5; D ambiguous. The germline V gene has CDR1 DFQATT and CDR2 SNEGSKA (reference sequence). This CDR3 has 9 residues. DNA of the CDR3: TGCAGCCCGGGCGAGACCCAGTACTTG. Amino acid sequence: CSPGETQYL.

J is TRBJ2-1 and V is TRBV12-3 or TRBV12-4; 14 bases align to TRBD2. V shed 4 bases and J 8 bases; nucleotides not matched to a gene: 22. The CDR3 runs to 21 residues. This CDR3 reads CASSSGGRLAGGPGGIDEQFF. CDR3 nucleotides: TGTGCCAGCAGTTCGGGGGGCAGACTAGCGGGAGGGCCCGGAGGGATCGATGAGCAGTTCTTC.

This clonotype was counted only a few times. The V call is TRBV20-1, the J call TRBJ1-1, with 7 bases aligning to TRBD1. The germline gives CDR1 DFQATT, CDR2 SNEGSKA (reference sequence). The CDR3 runs 13 residues. V was pared by 3 bases and J by 5 bases, with 6 bases of the junction left unmatched. DNA of the CDR3: TGCAGTGCTAGGACAGGGCGAAATACTGAAGCTTTCTTT. It is translated as CSARTGRNTEAFF.

The chain uses TRBV20-1 and TRBJ2-7, with 7 bases aligning to TRBD1. This CDR3 has 16 amino acids. Germline loops: CDR1 DFQATT, CDR2 SNEGSKA (reference sequence). V lost 7 bases to trimming and J lost 1 base; unmatched junction nucleotides: 16. DNA for the CDR3: TGCAGTGGCAGGACAGGCATCTACCTATCTTCCTACGAGCAGTACTTC. Translated: CSGRTGIYLSSYEQYF.

V usage is TRBV12-3 or TRBV12-4 and J usage is TRBJ1-1, with D unresolved. The length of the CDR3 is 14 residues. Trimming cost V 2 bases and J 8 bases, with 15 bases left between them. Written as DNA, the CDR3 is TGTGCCAGCAGTTTAACTCGGGCCATGGGGGAAGCTTTCTTT. Translating it yields CASSLTRAMGEAFF.

A few counts support this clonotype. CDR3 sequence reads: CSVSPHNEQFF. DNA for the CDR3: TGCAGCGTTTCCCCACACAATGAGCAGTTCTTC. The chain combines TRBV29-1 with TRBJ2-1; D is unresolved. The CDR3 length is 11 residues. Germline V CDR1 and CDR2: SQVTM, ANQGSEA. V shed 5 bases and J shed 5 bases, with 7 bases lying between them.

This clonotype was seen ten or more times. The rearrangement uses TRBV5-5 and TRBJ2-3; D possibly matches TRBD1 or TRBD2 (6 bases each). Trimming stripped 3 bases from V and 2 bases from J, with 16 bases between. Germline loops: CDR1 SGHKS, CDR2 YYEKEE (reference sequence). The CDR3 covers 16 residues. This chain's CDR3 is CASSSGAQGPTDTQYF. The CDR3 nucleotides read TGTGCCAGCAGCTCGGGGGCCCAGGGTCCCACAGATACGCAGTATTTT.

This clonotype was recorded at least ten times. The V gene is TRBV29-1, the J gene TRBJ2-7; 10 bases fit TRBD1. The germline gives CDR1 SQVTM, CDR2 ANQGSEA. This CDR3 has 15 amino acids. J was trimmed by 7 bases and V by 3 bases; bases with no gene match: 12. CDR3 protein: CSVDWYGTGVKEQYF. Written as DNA, the CDR3 is TGCAGCGTTGACTGGTACGGGACAGGGGTTAAAGAGCAGTACTTC.